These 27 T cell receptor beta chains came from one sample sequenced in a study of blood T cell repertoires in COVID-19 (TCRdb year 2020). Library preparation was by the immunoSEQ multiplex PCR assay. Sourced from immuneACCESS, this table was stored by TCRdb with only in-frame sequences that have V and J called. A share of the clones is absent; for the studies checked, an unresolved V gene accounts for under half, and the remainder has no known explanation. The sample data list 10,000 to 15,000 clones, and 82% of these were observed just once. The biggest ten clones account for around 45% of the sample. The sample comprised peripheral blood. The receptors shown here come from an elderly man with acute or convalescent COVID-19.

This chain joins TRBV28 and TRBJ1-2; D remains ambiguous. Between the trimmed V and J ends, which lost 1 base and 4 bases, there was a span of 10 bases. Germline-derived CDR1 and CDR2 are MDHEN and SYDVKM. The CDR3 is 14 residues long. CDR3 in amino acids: CASSLSGVVYGYTF. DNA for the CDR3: TGTGCCAGCAGTTTATCCGGGGTAGTCTATGGCTACACCTTC.

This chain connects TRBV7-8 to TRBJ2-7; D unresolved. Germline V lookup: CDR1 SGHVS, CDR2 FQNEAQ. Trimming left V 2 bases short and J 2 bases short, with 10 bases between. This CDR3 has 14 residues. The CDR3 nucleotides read TGTGCCAGCAGCTTAACAGAGAACCCCTACGAGCAGTACTTC. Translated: CASSLTENPYEQYF.

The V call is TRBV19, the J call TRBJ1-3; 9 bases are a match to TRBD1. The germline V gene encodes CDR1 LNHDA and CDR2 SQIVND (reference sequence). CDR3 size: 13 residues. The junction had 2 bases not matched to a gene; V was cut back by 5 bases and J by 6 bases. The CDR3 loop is CASSVQGANTIYF. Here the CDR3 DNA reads TGTGCCAGTAGTGTACAGGGGGCAAACACCATATATTTT. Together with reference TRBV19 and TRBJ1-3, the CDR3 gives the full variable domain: DGGITQSPKYLFRKEGQNVTLSCEQNLNHDAMYWYRQDPGQGLRLIYYSQIVNDFQKGDIAEGYSVSREKKESFPLTVTSAQKNPTAFYLCASSVQGANTIYFGEGSWLTVV.

This CDR3 reads CASSLEQGTGYTF. CDR3 bases: TGTGCCAGCAGCTTAGAACAGGGGACCGGCTACACCTTC. The chain joins TRBV7-9 to TRBJ1-2; TRBD1 matches 7 bases. CDR1 and CDR2 from the germline V gene are SEHNR and FQNEAQ (reference sequence). The CDR3 is 13 residues long. V shed 1 base, J shed 8 bases, and the junction held 4 bases outside the gene matches.

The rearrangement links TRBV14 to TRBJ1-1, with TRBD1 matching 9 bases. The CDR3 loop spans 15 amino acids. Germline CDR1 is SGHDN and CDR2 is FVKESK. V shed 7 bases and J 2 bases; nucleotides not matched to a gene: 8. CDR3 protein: CASKLRTGDNTEAFF. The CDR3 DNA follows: TGTGCCAGCAAGTTACGGACAGGGGATAACACTGAAGCTTTCTTT. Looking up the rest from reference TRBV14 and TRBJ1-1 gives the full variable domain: EAGVTQFPSHSVIEKGQTVTLRCDPISGHDNLYWYRRVMGKEIKFLLHFVKESKQDESGMPNNRFLAERTGGTYSTLKVQPAELEDSGVYFCASKLRTGDNTEAFFGQGTRLTVV.

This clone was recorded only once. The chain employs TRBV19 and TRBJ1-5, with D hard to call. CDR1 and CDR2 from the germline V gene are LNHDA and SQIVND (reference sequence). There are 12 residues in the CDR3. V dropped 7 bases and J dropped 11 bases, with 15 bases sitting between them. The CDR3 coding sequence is TGTGCCAGTAATCAAGAACCCGGGGCCCAGCATTTT. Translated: CASNQEPGAQHF. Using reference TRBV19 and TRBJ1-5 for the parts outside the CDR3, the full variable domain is DGGITQSPKYLFRKEGQNVTLSCEQNLNHDAMYWYRQDPGQGLRLIYYSQIVNDFQKGDIAEGYSVSREKKESFPLTVTSAQKNPTAFYLCASNQEPGAQHFGDGTRLSIL.

CDR3 DNA: TGTGCCTGCAGGACAGCGAACACTGAAGCTTTCTTT. It translates to CACRTANTEAFF. V gene TRBV30 combines with J gene TRBJ1-1; tentatively, D is TRBD1 (6 bases). CDR1 is GTSNPN, CDR2 SVGIG, per germline (reference sequence). Deletions cut 6 bases from V and 1 base from J, with 9 bases between. The CDR3 runs to 12 residues.

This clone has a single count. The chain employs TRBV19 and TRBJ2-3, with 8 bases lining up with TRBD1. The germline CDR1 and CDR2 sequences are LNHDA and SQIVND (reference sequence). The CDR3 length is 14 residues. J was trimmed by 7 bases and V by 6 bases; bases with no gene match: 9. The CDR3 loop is CASSRTGFGYTQYF. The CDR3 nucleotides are TGTGCCAGTAGCCGGACAGGGTTTGGTTATACGCAGTATTTT.

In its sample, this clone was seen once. CDR3 residues: CASSAPRTGRYNSPLHF. DNA of the CDR3: TGTGCCAGCAGCGCACCTCGGACAGGCCGCTATAATTCACCCCTCCACTTT. This chain connects TRBV9 to TRBJ1-6, with 7 nucleotides matching TRBD1. The V gene's germline CDR1 is SGDLS and CDR2 YYNGEE. The CDR3 loop spans 17 amino acids. V gave up 3 bases and J gave up 3 bases; unmatched junction bases: 9.

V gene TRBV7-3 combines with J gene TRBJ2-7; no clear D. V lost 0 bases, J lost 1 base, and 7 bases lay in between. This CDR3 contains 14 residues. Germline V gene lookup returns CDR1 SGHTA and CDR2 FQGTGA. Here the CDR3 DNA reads TGTGCCAGCAGCTTAACGTCCAGTTCCTACGAGCAGTACTTC. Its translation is CASSLTSSSYEQYF.

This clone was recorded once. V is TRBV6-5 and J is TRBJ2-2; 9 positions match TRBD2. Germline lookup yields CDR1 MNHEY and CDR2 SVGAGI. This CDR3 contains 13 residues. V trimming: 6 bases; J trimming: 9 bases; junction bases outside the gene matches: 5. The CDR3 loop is CASSRAGGRELFF. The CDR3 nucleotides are TGTGCCAGCAGCAGAGCGGGAGGCCGGGAGCTGTTTTTT.

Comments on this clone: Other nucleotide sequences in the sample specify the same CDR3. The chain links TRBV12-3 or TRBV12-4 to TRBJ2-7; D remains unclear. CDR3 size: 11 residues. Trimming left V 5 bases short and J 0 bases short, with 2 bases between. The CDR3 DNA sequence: TGTGCCAGCAGTCACTCCTACGAGCAGTACTTC. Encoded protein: CASSHSYEQYF.

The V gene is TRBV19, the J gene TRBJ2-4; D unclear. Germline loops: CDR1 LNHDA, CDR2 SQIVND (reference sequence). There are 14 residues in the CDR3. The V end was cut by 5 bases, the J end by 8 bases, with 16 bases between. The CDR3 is CASSPPFGQDIQYF. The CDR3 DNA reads TGTGCCAGTAGTCCTCCCTTTGGGCAGGACATTCAGTACTTC.

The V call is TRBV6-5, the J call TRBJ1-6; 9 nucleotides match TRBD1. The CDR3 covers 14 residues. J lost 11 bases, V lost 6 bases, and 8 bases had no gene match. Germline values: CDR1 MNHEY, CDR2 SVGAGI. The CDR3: CASRATGGRAPLHF. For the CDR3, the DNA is TGTGCCAGCAGAGCGACAGGGGGACGAGCACCCCTCCACTTT.

Here the CDR3 reads CTSSQLLAATYEQYF. CDR3 nucleotide sequence: TGCACCAGCAGCCAACTACTAGCGGCAACCTACGAGCAGTACTTC. The chain joins TRBV1 to TRBJ2-7; no DNA check was done on the table's D call, TRBD2. TRBV1 is annotated as a pseudogene. The CDR3 length is 15 residues.

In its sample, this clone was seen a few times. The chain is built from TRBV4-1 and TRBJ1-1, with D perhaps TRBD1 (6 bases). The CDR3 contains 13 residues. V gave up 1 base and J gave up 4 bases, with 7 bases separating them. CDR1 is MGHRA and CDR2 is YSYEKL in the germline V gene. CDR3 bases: TGCGCCAGCAGCCAAGGCAGGGGCACTGAAGCTTTCTTT. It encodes CASSQGRGTEAFF.

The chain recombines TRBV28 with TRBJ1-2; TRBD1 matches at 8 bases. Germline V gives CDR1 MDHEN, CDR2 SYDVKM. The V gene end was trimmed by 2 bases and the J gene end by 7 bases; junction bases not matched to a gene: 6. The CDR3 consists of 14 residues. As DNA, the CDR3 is TGTGCCAGCAGTTTACAGGGGGCGTATAGTGGCTACACCTTC. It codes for CASSLQGAYSGYTF.

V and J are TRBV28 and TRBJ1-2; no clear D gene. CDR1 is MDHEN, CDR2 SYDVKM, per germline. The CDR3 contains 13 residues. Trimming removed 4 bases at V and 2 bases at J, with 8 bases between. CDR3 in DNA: TGTGCCAGCAGTTCTACTTCCAACTATGGCTACACCTTC. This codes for CASSSTSNYGYTF.

The CDR3 bases are TGTGCCAGCTTGGTGGGGGGAATGAACACTGAAGCTTTCTTT. Translating it yields CASLVGGMNTEAFF. V and J are TRBV28 and TRBJ1-1; D perhaps matches TRBD1 (5 bases). The CDR3 loop spans 14 amino acids. Looked up from germline, CDR1 is MDHEN and CDR2 is SYDVKM. The germline V and J ends were trimmed by 8 bases and 0 bases, with 13 bases remaining between them.

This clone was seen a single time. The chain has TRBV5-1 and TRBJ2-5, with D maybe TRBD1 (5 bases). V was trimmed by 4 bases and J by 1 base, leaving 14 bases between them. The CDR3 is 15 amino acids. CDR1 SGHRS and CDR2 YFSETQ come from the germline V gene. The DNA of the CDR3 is TGCGCCAGCAGCGCTTCCGGACACTTCCAAGAGACCCAGTACTTC. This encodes CASSASGHFQETQYF.

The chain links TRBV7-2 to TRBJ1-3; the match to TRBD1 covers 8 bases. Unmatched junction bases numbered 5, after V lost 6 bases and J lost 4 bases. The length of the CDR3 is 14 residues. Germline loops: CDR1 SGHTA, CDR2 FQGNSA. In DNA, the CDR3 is TGTGCCAGCAGACAGGACAGGGTCGGAAACACCATATATTTT. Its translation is CASRQDRVGNTIYF. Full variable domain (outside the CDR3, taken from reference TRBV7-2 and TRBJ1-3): GAGVSQSPSNKVTEKGKDVELRCDPISGHTALYWYRQSLGQGLEFLIYFQGNSAPDKSGLPSDRFSAERTGGSVSTLTIQRTQQEDSAVYLCASRQDRVGNTIYFGEGSWLTVV.

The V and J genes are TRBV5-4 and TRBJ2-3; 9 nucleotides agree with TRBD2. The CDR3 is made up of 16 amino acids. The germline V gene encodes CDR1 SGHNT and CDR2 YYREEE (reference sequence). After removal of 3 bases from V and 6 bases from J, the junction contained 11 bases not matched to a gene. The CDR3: CASSWPPGLAGDTQYF. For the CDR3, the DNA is TGTGCCAGCAGCTGGCCACCGGGACTAGCAGGGGATACGCAGTATTTT.

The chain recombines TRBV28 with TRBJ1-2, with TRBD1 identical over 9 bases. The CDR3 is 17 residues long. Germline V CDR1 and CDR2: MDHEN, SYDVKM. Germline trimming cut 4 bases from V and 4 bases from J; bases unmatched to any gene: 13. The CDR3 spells CASSSPGDRGSPYGYTF. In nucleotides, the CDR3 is TGTGCCAGCAGTTCGCCGGGCGACAGGGGGTCCCCCTATGGCTACACCTTC.

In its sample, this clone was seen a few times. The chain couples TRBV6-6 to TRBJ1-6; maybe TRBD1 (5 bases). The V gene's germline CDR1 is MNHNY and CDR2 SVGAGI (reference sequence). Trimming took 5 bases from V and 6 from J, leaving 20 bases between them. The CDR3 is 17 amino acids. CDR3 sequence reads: CASSPSPGWGVNSPLHF. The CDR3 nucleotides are TGTGCCAGCAGTCCCTCTCCAGGGTGGGGGGTTAATTCACCCCTCCACTTT.

The CDR3 DNA reads TGTGCCAGCAGCAAAGGGGCAGACCGCTATGGCTACACCTTC. Amino acid sequence: CASSKGADRYGYTF. V gene TRBV21-1 combines with J gene TRBJ1-2; the D call in the table, TRBD1, was not verified against the DNA. TRBV21-1 is flagged as a pseudogene. The CDR3 loop spans 14 amino acids.

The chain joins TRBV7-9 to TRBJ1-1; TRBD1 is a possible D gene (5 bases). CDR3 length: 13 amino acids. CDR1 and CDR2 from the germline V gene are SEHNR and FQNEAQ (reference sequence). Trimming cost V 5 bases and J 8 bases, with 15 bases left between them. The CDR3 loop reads CASSPDPRVEAFF. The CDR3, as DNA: TGTGCCAGCAGCCCGGACCCCAGGGTCGAAGCTTTCTTT.

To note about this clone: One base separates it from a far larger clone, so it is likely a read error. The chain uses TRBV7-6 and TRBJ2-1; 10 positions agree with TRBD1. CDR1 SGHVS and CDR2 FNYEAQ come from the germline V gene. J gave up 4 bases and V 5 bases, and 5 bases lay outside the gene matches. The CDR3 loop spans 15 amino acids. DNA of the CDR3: TGTGCCAGCAGCCCCGGGACAGGGGTTTACAATGAGCAGTTCTTC. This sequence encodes CASSPGTGVYNEQFF.